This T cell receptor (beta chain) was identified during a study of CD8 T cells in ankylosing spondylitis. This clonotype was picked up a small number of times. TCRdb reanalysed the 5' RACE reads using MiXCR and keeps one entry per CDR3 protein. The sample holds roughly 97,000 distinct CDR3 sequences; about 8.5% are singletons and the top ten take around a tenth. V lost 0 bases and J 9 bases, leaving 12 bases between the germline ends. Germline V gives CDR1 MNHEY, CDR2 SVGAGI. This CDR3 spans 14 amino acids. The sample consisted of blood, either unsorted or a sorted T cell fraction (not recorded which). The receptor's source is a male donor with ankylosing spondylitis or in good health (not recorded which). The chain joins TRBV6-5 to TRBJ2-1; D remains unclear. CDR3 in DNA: TGTGCCAGCAGTTACTCGGTGGGGTGGACTGAGCAGTTCTTC. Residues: CASSYSVGWTEQFF.